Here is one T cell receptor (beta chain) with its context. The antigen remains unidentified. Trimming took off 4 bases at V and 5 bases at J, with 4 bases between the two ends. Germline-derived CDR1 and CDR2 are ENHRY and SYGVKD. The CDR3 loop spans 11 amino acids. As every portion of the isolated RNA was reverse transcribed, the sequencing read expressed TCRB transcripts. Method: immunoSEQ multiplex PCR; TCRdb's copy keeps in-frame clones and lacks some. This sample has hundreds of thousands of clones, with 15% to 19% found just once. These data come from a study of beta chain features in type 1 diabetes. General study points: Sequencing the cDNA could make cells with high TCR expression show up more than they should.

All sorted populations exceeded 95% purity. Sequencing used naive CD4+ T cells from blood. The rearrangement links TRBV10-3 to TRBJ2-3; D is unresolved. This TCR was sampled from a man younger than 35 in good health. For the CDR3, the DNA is TGTGCCATCAGTGGGGAAGATACGCAGTATTTT. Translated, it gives CAISGEDTQYF.